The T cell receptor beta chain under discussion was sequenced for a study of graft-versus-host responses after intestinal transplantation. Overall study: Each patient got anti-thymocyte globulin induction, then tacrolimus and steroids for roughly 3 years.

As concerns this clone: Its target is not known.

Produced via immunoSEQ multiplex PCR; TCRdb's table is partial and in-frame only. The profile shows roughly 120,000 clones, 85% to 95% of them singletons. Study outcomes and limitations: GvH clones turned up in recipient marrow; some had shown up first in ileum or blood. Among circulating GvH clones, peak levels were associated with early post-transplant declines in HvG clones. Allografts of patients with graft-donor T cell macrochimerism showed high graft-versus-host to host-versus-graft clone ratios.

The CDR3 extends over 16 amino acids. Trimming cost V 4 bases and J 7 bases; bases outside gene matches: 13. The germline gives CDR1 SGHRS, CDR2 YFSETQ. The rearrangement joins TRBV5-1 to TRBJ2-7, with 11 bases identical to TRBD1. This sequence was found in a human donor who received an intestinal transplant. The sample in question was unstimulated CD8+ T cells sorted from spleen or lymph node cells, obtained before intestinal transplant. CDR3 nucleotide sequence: TGCGCCAGCAGCGGATTCGGACAGGGGGCGATGCAGGAGCAGTACTTC. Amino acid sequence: CASSGFGQGAMQEQYF.